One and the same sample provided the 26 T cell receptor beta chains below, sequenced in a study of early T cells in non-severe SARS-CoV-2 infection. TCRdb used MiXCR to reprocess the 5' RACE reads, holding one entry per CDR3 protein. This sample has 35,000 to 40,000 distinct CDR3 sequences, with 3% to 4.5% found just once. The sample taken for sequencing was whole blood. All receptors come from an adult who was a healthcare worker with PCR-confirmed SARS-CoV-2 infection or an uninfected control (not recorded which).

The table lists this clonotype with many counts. The CDR3 DNA sequence: TGCAGTGCTAGAGACCGGACTAGCGGGAGCTCCTACAATGAGCAGTTCTTC. It is translated as CSARDRTSGSSYNEQFF. This chain links TRBV20-1 with TRBJ2-1, with TRBD2 matching over 13 bases. V was clipped by 0 bases and J by 0 bases; unmatched bases: 2. This CDR3 region has 17 residues. The V gene's germline CDR1 is DFQATT and CDR2 SNEGSKA (reference sequence).

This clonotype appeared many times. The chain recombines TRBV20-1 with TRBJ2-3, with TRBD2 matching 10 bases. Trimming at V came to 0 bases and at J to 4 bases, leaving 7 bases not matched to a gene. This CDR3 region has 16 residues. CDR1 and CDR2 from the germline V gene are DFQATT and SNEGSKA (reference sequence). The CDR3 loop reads CSARDPLAGESDTQYF. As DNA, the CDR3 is TGCAGTGCTAGAGATCCCCTAGCGGGAGAGTCAGATACGCAGTATTTT.

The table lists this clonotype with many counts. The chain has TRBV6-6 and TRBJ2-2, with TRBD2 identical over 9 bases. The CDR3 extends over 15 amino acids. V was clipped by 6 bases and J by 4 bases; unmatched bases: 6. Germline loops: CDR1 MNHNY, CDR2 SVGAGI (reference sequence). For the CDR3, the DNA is TGTGCCAGCAGCGATTTAGCGGGAGCCACCGGGGAGCTGTTTTTT. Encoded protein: CASSDLAGATGELFF.

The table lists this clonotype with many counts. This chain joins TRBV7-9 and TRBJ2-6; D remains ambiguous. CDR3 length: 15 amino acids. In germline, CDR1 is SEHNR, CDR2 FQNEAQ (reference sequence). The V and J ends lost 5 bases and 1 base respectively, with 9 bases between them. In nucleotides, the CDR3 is TGTGCCAGCAGCCAAAGAACGTCTGGGGCCAACGTCCTGACTTTC. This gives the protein CASSQRTSGANVLTF. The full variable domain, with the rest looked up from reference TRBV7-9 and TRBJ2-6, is DTGVSQNPRHKITKRGQNVTFRCDPISEHNRLYWYRQTLGQGPEFLTYFQNEAQLEKSRLLSDRFSAERPKGSFSTLEIQRTEQGDSAMYLCASSQRTSGANVLTFGAGSRLTVL.

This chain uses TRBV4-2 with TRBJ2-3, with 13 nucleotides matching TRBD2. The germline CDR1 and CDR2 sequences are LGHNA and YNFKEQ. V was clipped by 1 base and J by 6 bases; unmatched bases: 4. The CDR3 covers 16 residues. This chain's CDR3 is CASSQGTSGSGDTQYF. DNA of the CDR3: TGTGCCAGCAGCCAAGGGACTAGCGGGAGTGGGGATACGCAGTATTTT.

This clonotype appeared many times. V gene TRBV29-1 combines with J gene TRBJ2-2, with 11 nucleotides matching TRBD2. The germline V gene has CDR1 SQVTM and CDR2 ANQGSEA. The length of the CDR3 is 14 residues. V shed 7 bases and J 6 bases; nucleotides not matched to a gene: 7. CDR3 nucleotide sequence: TGCAGCGCTTCCGGGACTAGCGGTTCCGGGGAGCTGTTTTTT. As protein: CSASGTSGSGELFF.

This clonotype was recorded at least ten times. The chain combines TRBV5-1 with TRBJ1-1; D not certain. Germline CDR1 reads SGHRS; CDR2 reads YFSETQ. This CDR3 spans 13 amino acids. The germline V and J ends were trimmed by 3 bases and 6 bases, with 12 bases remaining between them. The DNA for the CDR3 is TGCGCCAGCAGCTCGGCGGGGTTAGCTGAAGCTTTCTTT. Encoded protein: CASSSAGLAEAFF.

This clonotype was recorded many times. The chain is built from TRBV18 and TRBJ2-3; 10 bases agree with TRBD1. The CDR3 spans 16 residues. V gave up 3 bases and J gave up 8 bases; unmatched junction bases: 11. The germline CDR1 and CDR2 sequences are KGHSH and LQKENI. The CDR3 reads CASSPTGTGESGTQYF. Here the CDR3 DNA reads TGTGCCAGCTCACCTACCGGGACAGGGGAAAGTGGTACGCAGTATTTT.

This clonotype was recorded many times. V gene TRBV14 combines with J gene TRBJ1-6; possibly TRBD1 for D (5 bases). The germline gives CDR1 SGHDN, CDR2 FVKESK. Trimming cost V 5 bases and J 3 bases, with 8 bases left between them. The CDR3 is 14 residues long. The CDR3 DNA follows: TGTGCCAGCAGCGGGGGGGACTATAATTCACCCCTCCACTTT. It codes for CASSGGDYNSPLHF.

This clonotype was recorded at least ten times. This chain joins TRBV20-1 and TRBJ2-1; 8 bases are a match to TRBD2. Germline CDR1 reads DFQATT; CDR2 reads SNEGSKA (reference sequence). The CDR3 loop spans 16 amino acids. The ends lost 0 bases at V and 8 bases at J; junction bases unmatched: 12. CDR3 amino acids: CSARDPTGGPMDEQFF. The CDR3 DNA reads TGCAGTGCTAGAGATCCGACGGGAGGGCCTATGGATGAGCAGTTCTTC.

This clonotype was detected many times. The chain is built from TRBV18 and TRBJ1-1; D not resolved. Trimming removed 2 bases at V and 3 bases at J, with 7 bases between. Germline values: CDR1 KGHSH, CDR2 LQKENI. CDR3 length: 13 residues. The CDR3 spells CASSPGLHTEAFF. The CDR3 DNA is TGTGCCAGCTCACCAGGTCTACACACTGAAGCTTTCTTT.

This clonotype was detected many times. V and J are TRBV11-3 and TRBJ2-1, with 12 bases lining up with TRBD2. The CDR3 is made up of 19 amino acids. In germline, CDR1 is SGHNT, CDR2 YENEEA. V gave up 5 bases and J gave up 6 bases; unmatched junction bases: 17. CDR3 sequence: CASSPMVALRLAGANEQFF. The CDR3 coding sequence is TGTGCCAGCAGCCCAATGGTAGCTTTGCGACTAGCGGGAGCCAATGAGCAGTTCTTC. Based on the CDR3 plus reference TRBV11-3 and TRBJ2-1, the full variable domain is EAGVVQSPRYKIIEKKQPVAFWCNPISGHNTLYWYLQNLGQGPELLIRYENEEAVDDSQLPKDRFSAERLKGVDSTLKIQPAELGDSAVYLCASSPMVALRLAGANEQFFGPGTRLTVL.

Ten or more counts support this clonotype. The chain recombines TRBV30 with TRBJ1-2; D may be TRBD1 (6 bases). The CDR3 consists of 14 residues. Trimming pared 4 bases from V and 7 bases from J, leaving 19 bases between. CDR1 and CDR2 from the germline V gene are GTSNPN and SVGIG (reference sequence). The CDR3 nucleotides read TGTGCCTGGATCGGGGCGTTGATCAGGGGTGGCTACACCTTC. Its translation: CAWIGALIRGGYTF.

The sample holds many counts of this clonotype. The CDR3 is CASSSRGRSKSSYNEQFF. Written as DNA, the CDR3 is TGTGCCAGCAGCTCACGAGGGCGGTCCAAGAGCTCCTACAATGAGCAGTTCTTC. The chain employs TRBV7-2 and TRBJ2-1; perhaps TRBD2 as D (5 bases). CDR1 is SGHTA and CDR2 is FQGNSA in the germline V gene. CDR3 length: 18 amino acids. Trimming left V 4 bases short and J 0 bases short, with 19 bases between. Full variable domain (remainder filled in from reference TRBV7-2 and TRBJ2-1): GAGVSQSPSNKVTEKGKDVELRCDPISGHTALYWYRQSLGQGLEFLIYFQGNSAPDKSGLPSDRFSAERTGGSVSTLTIQRTQQEDSAVYLCASSSRGRSKSSYNEQFFGPGTRLTVL.

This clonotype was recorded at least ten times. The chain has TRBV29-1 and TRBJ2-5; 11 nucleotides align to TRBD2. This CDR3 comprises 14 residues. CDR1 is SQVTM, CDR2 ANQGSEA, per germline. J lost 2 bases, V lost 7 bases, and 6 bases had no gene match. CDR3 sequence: CSGVAGGPQETQYF. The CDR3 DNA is TGCAGCGGAGTAGCGGGAGGGCCTCAAGAGACCCAGTACTTC.

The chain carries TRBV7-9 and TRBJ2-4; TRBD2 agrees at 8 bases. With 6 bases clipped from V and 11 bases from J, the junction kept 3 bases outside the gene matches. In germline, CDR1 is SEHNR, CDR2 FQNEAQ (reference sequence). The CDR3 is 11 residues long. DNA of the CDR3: TGTGCCAGCAGAGCGGGAGACCTTCAGTACTTC. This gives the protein CASRAGDLQYF.

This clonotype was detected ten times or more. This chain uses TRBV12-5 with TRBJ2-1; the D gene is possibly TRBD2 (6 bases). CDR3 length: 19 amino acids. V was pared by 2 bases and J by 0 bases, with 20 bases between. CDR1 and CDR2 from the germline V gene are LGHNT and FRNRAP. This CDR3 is CASGLFSPPLAASYNEQFF. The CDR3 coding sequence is TGTGCTAGTGGTTTGTTTTCCCCCCCGTTAGCGGCCTCCTACAATGAGCAGTTCTTC.

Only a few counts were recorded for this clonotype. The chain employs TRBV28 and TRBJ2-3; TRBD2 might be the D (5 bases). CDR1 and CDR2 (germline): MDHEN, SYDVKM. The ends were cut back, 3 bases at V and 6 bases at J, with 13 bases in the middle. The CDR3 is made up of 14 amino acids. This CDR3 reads CASSFTRPQDTQYF. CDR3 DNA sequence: TGTGCCAGCAGTTTTACTAGACCCCAGGATACGCAGTATTTT.

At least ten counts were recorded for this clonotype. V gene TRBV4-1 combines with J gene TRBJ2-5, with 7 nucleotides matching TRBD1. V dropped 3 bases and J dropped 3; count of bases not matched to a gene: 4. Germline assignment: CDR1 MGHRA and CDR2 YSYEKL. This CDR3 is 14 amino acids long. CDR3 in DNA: TGCGCCAGCAGCCAGTCCGGGACAGAAGAGACCCAGTACTTC. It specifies CASSQSGTEETQYF.

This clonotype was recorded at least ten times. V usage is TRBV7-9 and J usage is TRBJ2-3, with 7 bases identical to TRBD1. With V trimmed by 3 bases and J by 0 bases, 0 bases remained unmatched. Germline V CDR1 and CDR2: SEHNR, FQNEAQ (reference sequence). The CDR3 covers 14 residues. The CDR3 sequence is CASSLGQSTDTQYF. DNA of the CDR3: TGTGCCAGCAGCTTGGGACAGAGCACAGATACGCAGTATTTT.

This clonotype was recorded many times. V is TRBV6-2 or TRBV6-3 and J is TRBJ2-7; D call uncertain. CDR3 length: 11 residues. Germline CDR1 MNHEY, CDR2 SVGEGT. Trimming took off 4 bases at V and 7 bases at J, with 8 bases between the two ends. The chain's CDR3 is CASSSIGEQYV. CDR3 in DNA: TGTGCCAGCAGTTCTATAGGTGAGCAGTACGTC.

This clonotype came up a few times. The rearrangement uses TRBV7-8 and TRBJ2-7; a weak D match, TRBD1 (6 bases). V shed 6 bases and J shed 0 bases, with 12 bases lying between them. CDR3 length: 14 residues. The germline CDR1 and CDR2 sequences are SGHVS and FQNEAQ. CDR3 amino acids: CASSFETGSYEQYV. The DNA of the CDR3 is TGTGCCAGCAGTTTCGAGACAGGCTCCTACGAGCAGTACGTC.

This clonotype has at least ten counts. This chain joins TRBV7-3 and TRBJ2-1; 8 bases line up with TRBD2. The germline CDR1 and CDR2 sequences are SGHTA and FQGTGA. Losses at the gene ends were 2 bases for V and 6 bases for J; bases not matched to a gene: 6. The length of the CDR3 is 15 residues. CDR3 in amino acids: CASSLAGGDPNEQFF. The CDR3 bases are TGTGCCAGCAGCTTAGCGGGAGGCGACCCCAATGAGCAGTTCTTC.

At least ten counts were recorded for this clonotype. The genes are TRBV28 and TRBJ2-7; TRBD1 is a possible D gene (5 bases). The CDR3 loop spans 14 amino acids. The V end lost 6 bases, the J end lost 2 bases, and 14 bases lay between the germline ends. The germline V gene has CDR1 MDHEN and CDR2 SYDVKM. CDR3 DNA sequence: TGTGCCAGCAGGAACACAGGACGGGCCTACGAGCAGTACGTC. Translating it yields CASRNTGRAYEQYV.

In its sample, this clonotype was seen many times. The DNA of the CDR3 is TGTGCCAGCAGCTTACCGGACTATGGCTACACCTTC. Amino acid sequence: CASSLPDYGYTF. The rearrangement uses TRBV7-9 and TRBJ1-2; no definite D call. The V end lost 2 bases, the J end lost 3 bases, and 4 bases lay between the germline ends. CDR3 length: 12 amino acids. Looked up from germline, CDR1 is SEHNR and CDR2 is FQNEAQ (reference sequence).

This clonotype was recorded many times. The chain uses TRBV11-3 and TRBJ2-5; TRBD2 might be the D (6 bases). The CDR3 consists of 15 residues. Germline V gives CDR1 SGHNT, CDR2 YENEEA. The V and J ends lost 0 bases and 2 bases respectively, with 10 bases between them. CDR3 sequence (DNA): TGTGCCAGCAGCTTAGATGGGACTCGGCAAGAGACCCAGTACTTC. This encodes CASSLDGTRQETQYF.